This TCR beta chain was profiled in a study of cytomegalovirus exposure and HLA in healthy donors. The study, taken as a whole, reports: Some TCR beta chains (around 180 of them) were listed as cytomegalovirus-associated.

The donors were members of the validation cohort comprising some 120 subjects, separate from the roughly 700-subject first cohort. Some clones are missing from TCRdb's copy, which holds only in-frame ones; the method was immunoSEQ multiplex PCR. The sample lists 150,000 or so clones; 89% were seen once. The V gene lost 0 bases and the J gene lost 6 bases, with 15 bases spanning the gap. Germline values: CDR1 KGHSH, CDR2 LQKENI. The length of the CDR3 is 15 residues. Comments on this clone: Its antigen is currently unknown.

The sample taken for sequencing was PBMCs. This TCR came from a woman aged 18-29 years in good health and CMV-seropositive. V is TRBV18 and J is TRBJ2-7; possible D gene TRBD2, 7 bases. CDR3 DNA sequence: TGTGCCAGCTCACCACCGTTGGGGGGGGGCCGCGAGCAGTACTTC. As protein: CASSPPLGGGREQYF.